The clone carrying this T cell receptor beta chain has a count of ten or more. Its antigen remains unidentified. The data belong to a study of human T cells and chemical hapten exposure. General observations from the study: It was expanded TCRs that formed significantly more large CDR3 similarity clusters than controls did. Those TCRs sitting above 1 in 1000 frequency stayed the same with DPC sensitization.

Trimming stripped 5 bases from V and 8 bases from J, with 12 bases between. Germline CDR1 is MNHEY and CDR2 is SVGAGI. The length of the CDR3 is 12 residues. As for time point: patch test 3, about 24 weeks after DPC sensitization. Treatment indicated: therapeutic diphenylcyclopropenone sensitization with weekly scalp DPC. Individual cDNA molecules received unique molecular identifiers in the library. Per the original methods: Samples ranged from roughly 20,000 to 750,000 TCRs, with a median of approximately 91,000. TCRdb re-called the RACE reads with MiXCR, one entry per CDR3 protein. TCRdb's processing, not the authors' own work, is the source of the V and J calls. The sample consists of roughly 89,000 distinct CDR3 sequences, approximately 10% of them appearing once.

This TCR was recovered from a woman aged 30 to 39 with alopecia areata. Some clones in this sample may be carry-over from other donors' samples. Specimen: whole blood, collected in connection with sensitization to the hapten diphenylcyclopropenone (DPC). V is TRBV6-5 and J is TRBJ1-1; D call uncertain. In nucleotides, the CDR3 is TGTGCCAGCAGTACCGGGCTGGGAGAAGCTTTCTTT. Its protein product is CASSTGLGEAFF.